This T cell receptor beta chain is drawn from a study of Graves' ophthalmopathy and Graves' hyperthyroidism. About the study: Sampling took place at initial diagnosis, with peripheral blood obtained before any treatment. Study outcomes and limitations: Its predictions of ophthalmopathy progression gave the model 60% to 71% sensitivity and 72.22% specificity. Detection in blood was also observed for most expanded thyroid clonotypes above 0.001 frequency.

Amplification targeted the TCR beta CDR3 regions, with RNA transcripts as the source material. Scientists carried out first-round RT-PCR using HTBI primers and then a second-round multiplex PCR. TCRdb processed the multiplex PCR reads anew with MiXCR; each CDR3 protein has one entry. The table records roughly 700,000 distinct CDR3 sequences, 40% of them present only once. V dropped 2 bases and J dropped 6 bases, with 11 bases sitting between them. Germline values: CDR1 MDHEN, CDR2 SYDVKM. CDR3 length: 14 residues. Ten or more counts support this clonotype. The antigen remains undetermined. The PBMCs used were ones drawn from approximately 9.9 ml of fresh peripheral blood.

This chain links TRBV28 with TRBJ1-5; maybe TRBD1 (5 bases). The sequencing input was peripheral blood. This TCR derives from an adult man with Graves' ophthalmopathy. The CDR3: CASSLMAGTQPQHF. Here the CDR3 DNA reads TGTGCCAGCAGTTTAATGGCAGGGACTCAGCCCCAGCATTTT.